These 21 T cell receptor beta chains came from one sample sequenced in a study of T cell responses to AZD1222 COVID-19 vaccine. Sequencing used immunoSEQ multiplex PCR; TCRdb keeps in-frame clones, though not all of them. Of 100,000 to 150,000 clones listed, around nine tenths are singletons. This specimen was peripheral blood, taken on day 0 of AZD1222 vaccination. The source of these receptors is an adult in good health.

The rearrangement links TRBV28 to TRBJ2-1, with D perhaps TRBD1 or TRBD2 (5 bases each). Germline CDR1 is MDHEN and CDR2 is SYDVKM. The CDR3 runs 15 residues. V was cut by 5 bases and J by 5 bases, with 16 bases left in between. CDR3 in amino acids: CASSPKGDRHNEQFF. CDR3 nucleotides: TGTGCCAGCAGTCCAAAAGGGGACCGGCACAATGAGCAGTTCTTC.

The CDR3 reads CASSSRQNYEQYF. CDR3 nucleotides: TGCGCCAGCAGCAGTCGACAGAACTACGAGCAGTACTTC. The chain uses TRBV5-1 and TRBJ2-7; the D gene is possibly TRBD1 (5 bases). Between the trimmed V and J ends, which lost 4 bases and 3 bases, there was a span of 11 bases. This CDR3 contains 13 residues. The germline gives CDR1 SGHRS, CDR2 YFSETQ.

The chain carries TRBV7-2 and TRBJ2-2; a possible D gene is TRBD1 (6 bases). CDR1 and CDR2 (germline): SGHTA, FQGNSA. This CDR3 contains 14 residues. Trimming removed 4 bases from V and 3 bases from J, with 9 bases in between. In nucleotides, the CDR3 is TGTGCCAGCAGCTCAAGGACAGACACCGGGGAGCTGTTTTTT. Translating it yields CASSSRTDTGELFF.

The chain combines TRBV10-2 with TRBJ2-3, with 7 bases that match TRBD2. The CDR3 covers 18 residues. The V segment lost 5 bases and the J segment 1 base; nucleotides outside the gene matches: 15. Germline values: CDR1 WSHSY, CDR2 SAAADI. The CDR3 DNA follows: TGCGCCAGCAGTCAGGTCGGACTAGAAAATTTGGGCACAGATACGCAGTATTTT. Protein sequence: CASSQVGLENLGTDTQYF.

V is TRBV6-5 and J is TRBJ1-5; no definite D call. The ends were cut back, 2 bases at V and 5 bases at J, with 4 bases in the middle. This CDR3 spans 12 amino acids. From germline, CDR1 is MNHEY and CDR2 SVGAGI. The CDR3 protein is CASSYVDQPQHF. DNA of the CDR3: TGTGCCAGCAGTTACGTGGATCAGCCCCAGCATTTT.

The chain carries TRBV11-2 and TRBJ1-4; no clear D. Germline V CDR1 and CDR2: SGHAT, FQNNGV. The CDR3 contains 14 residues. Trimming left V 5 bases short and J 0 bases short, with 7 bases between. CDR3 nucleotides: TGTGCCAGCAGCCTGGACGCAACTAATGAAAAACTGTTTTTT. As protein: CASSLDATNEKLFF.

The chain employs TRBV6-2 or TRBV6-3 and TRBJ2-3; a weak D match, TRBD1 (6 bases). Trimming removed 5 bases from V and 4 bases from J, with 10 bases in between. The CDR3 sequence is 13 residues long. Germline-derived CDR1 and CDR2 are MNHEY and SVGEGT. The CDR3 loop is CASSGQWADTQYF. The CDR3 DNA follows: TGTGCCAGCAGTGGACAGTGGGCAGATACGCAGTATTTT.

The chain carries TRBV19 and TRBJ1-5; no firm D call. The CDR3 length is 14 residues. Germline V gene sequence: CDR1 LNHDA, CDR2 SQIVND (reference sequence). The germline V and J ends were trimmed by 5 bases and 2 bases, with 10 bases remaining between them. CDR3 sequence reads: CASSGLRGNQPQHF. The CDR3, as DNA: TGTGCCAGTAGTGGCCTCAGAGGCAATCAGCCCCAGCATTTT. The full variable domain, completed using reference TRBV19 and TRBJ1-5, is DGGITQSPKYLFRKEGQNVTLSCEQNLNHDAMYWYRQDPGQGLRLIYYSQIVNDFQKGDIAEGYSVSREKKESFPLTVTSAQKNPTAFYLCASSGLRGNQPQHFGDGTRLSIL.

Only one count was recorded for this clone. The gene calls are TRBV5-4 and TRBJ1-1; D might be TRBD1 (6 bases). Trimming took off 0 bases at V and 1 base at J, with 10 bases between the two ends. This CDR3 has 15 amino acids. In germline, CDR1 is SGHNT, CDR2 YYREEE (reference sequence). The CDR3, as DNA: TGTGCCAGCAGCTTGGGGGGGCGGAAGAACACTGAAGCTTTCTTT. This sequence encodes CASSLGGRKNTEAFF.

V usage is TRBV5-1 and J usage is TRBJ1-3; no firm D call. Germline loops: CDR1 SGHRS, CDR2 YFSETQ. The V end lost 4 bases, the J end lost 0 bases, and 14 bases lay between the germline ends. This CDR3 comprises 16 residues. The CDR3 here is CASSPGSPFSGNTIYF. The CDR3, as DNA: TGCGCCAGCAGCCCAGGATCGCCATTCTCTGGAAACACCATATATTTT.

The chain is built from TRBV30 and TRBJ1-1; D gene uncertain. V shed 0 bases and J shed 4 bases, with 12 bases lying between them. Germline V gene data show CDR1 as GTSNPN and CDR2 as SVGIG (reference sequence). The CDR3 contains 14 residues. The CDR3 sequence: CAWSVLPGSTEAFF. Here the CDR3 DNA reads TGTGCCTGGAGTGTACTACCGGGGTCCACTGAAGCTTTCTTT.

V gene TRBV11-2 combines with J gene TRBJ1-2; weak D call: TRBD1 (5 bases). The V and J ends lost 2 bases and 2 bases respectively, with 21 bases between them. CDR3 length: 18 amino acids. Germline CDR1 is SGHAT and CDR2 is FQNNGV. CDR3 sequence: CASSLNPTALGVNYGYTF. CDR3 bases: TGTGCCAGCAGCTTAAACCCGACAGCCCTGGGGGTCAACTATGGCTACACCTTC.

This clone was detected only a few times. The rearrangement links TRBV5-1 to TRBJ1-4; possible D gene TRBD1, 6 bases. Per the germline V gene, CDR1 is SGHRS and CDR2 is YFSETQ. V lost 5 bases, J lost 5 bases, and 10 bases lay in between. The CDR3 runs 13 residues. The CDR3 bases are TGCGCCAGCAGGGTGCAGGGGAATGAAAAACTGTTTTTT. Its protein product is CASRVQGNEKLFF.

This rearrangement joins TRBV30 to TRBJ2-3, with D maybe TRBD2 (5 bases). The germline CDR1 and CDR2 sequences are GTSNPN and SVGIG (reference sequence). Trimming removed 3 bases from V and 4 bases from J, with 11 bases in between. This CDR3 contains 13 residues. CDR3 coding DNA: TGTGCCTGGAGCCCCCAGAGGGCAGATACGCAGTATTTT. Amino acids: CAWSPQRADTQYF. Full variable domain (rest looked up from reference TRBV30 and TRBJ2-3): SQTIHQWPATLVQPVGSPLSLECTVEGTSNPNLYWYRQAAGRGLQLLFYSVGIGQISSEVPQNLSASRPQDRQFILSSKKLLLSDSGFYLCAWSPQRADTQYFGPGTRLTVL.

The DNA for the CDR3 is TGTGCCATCAGTGAGCCGGTCCGGGGACTAGCGGGGAGCACAGATACGCAGTATTTT. It yields the protein CAISEPVRGLAGSTDTQYF. The chain combines TRBV10-3 with TRBJ2-3, with 13 bases fitting TRBD2. In germline, CDR1 is ENHRY, CDR2 SYGVKD. The CDR3 contains 19 residues. V shed 2 bases, J shed 0 bases, and the junction held 8 bases outside the gene matches.

This clone was seen more than once but under ten times. The J gene is TRBJ1-4, the V gene TRBV5-4; D ambiguous. Per the germline V gene, CDR1 is SGHNT and CDR2 is YYREEE (reference sequence). The CDR3 extends over 14 amino acids. Trimming removed 2 bases from V and 1 base from J, with 6 bases in between. In DNA form, the CDR3 reads TGTGCCAGCAGCTTCGGAGTAACTAATGAAAAACTGTTTTTT. Translation gives CASSFGVTNEKLFF.

This clone was seen only once. V gene TRBV10-3 combines with J gene TRBJ2-1; 8 bases map to TRBD2. The length of the CDR3 is 13 residues. Germline assignment: CDR1 ENHRY and CDR2 SYGVKD. J lost 5 bases, V lost 10 bases, and 7 bases had no gene match. The CDR3 DNA follows: TGTGCCAGACCGGGACTAGGAAACAATGAGCAGTTCTTC. Translation: CARPGLGNNEQFF.

V gene TRBV29-1 combines with J gene TRBJ1-4; D is possibly TRBD1 (6 bases). Germline lookup yields CDR1 SQVTM and CDR2 ANQGSEA. Trimming shortened V by 7 bases and J by 8 bases, and 11 bases separated the two germline ends. The CDR3 contains 11 residues. The CDR3 DNA reads TGCAGCGCAACCACAGGGGAAAAACTGTTTTTT. Translation: CSATTGEKLFF.

The genes are TRBV9 and TRBJ2-5, with TRBD2 as a possible D gene (6 bases). Trimming cost V 6 bases and J 0 bases, with 12 bases left between them. The CDR3 is 14 residues long. Germline loops: CDR1 SGDLS, CDR2 YYNGEE. The CDR3 DNA follows: TGTGCCAGCAACATGGGGGGAGACCAAGAGACCCAGTACTTC. Translation gives CASNMGGDQETQYF.

The V gene is TRBV3-1 (or the pseudogene TRBV3-2), the J gene TRBJ1-2; weak D call: TRBD1 (5 bases). Trimming pared 0 bases from V and 4 bases from J, leaving 39 bases between. This CDR3 has 24 residues. Germline assignment: CDR1 LGHDT and CDR2 YNNKEL (reference sequence). CDR3 loop: CASSQEMRGLRSLNHKASLYGYTF. The CDR3 nucleotides read TGTGCCAGCAGCCAAGAAATGAGGGGTTTAAGGTCTCTAAACCACAAGGCCAGCCTCTATGGCTACACCTTC.

The chain employs TRBV5-4 and TRBJ2-3; TRBD2 might be the D (6 bases). The CDR3 contains 14 residues. Trimming removed 0 bases at V and 6 bases at J, with 11 bases between. The germline V gene encodes CDR1 SGHNT and CDR2 YYREEE (reference sequence). The CDR3 bases are TGTGCCAGCAGCTTGGGTTCTCGGGGGGATACGCAGTATTTT. It codes for CASSLGSRGDTQYF.